This T cell receptor (beta chain) was sequenced for a study of CD8+ T cells in alopecia areata. Study overall: Treated patients swallowed 5 to 10 mg of oral tofacitinib twice daily. Tofacitinib was given for 6 to 18 months, then stopped for 6 months.

CDR1 and CDR2 (germline): SQVTM, ANQGSEA. The CDR3 is made up of 13 amino acids. V shed 3 bases and J shed 3 bases, with 8 bases lying between them. It was cDNA, reverse transcribed from extracted RNA, that served as the sequencing template. Libraries were prepared by immunoSEQ multiplex PCR; TCRdb keeps only in-frame clonotypes and omits some of them. The profile shows about 160,000 clones, about three fifths of them singletons. Indicated treatment: oral pan-JAK inhibitor, 5-10 mg twice daily. The sample in question was CD4+ T cells sorted from blood, obtained at week 4, from a patient treated with tofacitinib. The J gene is TRBJ2-2, the V gene TRBV29-1; D remains unclear. The clonotype comes from a human donor with alopecia areata. The DNA for the CDR3 is TGCAGCGTTGATAGGCCGGACACCGGGGAGCTGTTTTTT. This gives the protein CSVDRPDTGELFF.